The 2 T cell receptor beta chains presented below share a single source sample, sequenced in a study of neurological immune-mediated disorders. TCRdb reprocessed the 5' RACE reads via MiXCR and lists one record per CDR3 protein. The repertoire holds around 69,000 distinct CDR3 sequences, with around 3.1% as singletons. The sequencing sample was made of PBMCs. These receptors were collected from a man aged 35 to 55 with multiple sclerosis.

This clonotype came up many times. V gene TRBV12-3 or TRBV12-4 combines with J gene TRBJ2-2; D might be TRBD1 (7 bases). The germline V and J ends were trimmed by 7 bases and 4 bases, with 16 bases remaining between them. The CDR3 spans 15 residues. The CDR3 DNA is TGTGCCAGCACCCCAGCAGGGGGGTCCACCGGGGAGCTGTTTTTT. Translated: CASTPAGGSTGELFF.

This clonotype was seen a few times. This chain joins TRBV27 and TRBJ2-5, with TRBD2 matching 13 bases. CDR3 size: 16 residues. The germline CDR1 and CDR2 sequences are MNHEY and SMNVEV (reference sequence). The trim removed 5 bases at V and 1 base at J, leaving 4 bases unmatched. The CDR3, as DNA: TGTGCCAGCAGTCCTTGGACTAGCGGGGGCCAAGAGACCCAGTACTTC. Residues: CASSPWTSGGQETQYF.